This T cell receptor beta chain was recovered during a study of regulatory T cells in long-lasting Graves disease. This clonotype was counted at least ten times. Investigators prepared the TCR beta libraries by applying iRepertoire HTBI primers and Arm-PCR of CDR3 regions. TCRdb re-derived calls from the multiplex PCR reads in MiXCR, one entry per CDR3 protein. This sample has some 250,000 distinct CDR3 sequences, with 18% found just once. Trimming left V 2 bases short and J 0 bases short, with 8 bases between. The CDR3 has 16 residues. Germline lookup yields CDR1 LNHDA and CDR2 SQIVND (reference sequence). As for time point: newly diagnosed GD, antithyroid drugs for less than 3 months. Making the TCR library involved RNA that had been extracted from PBMCs. These data were also reused for a study on T cells in Graves' hyperthyroidism and ophthalmopathy.

The chain is built from TRBV19 and TRBJ1-6, with D perhaps TRBD1 (6 bases). This TCR was sampled from a woman aged 25 to 39 with Graves disease. Specimen: peripheral blood mononuclear cells (PBMCs), collected at new diagnosis, from a patient treated with antithyroid drugs. The CDR3 DNA sequence: TGTGCCAGTAGTATATCGGACAGCTCCTATAATTCACCCCTCCACTTT. Protein sequence: CASSISDSSYNSPLHF.